The 24 T cell receptor beta chains in this list originate from one sample, sequenced in a study of cytomegalovirus exposure and HLA in healthy donors. 60 Vbeta and 13 Jbeta primers were used in PCR. The table came from immunoSEQ multiplex PCR; TCRdb's copy has only in-frame clones and leaves some out. The table lists about 67,000 clones, around 67% of them singletons, with about 2.1% in the top ten. Input material: PBMCs. These receptors came from a woman between 25 and 40 years old in good health and CMV-seronegative.

This clone was found a few times. The chain is built from TRBV11-2 and TRBJ1-5, with 7 bases fitting TRBD1. CDR3 length: 16 amino acids. V lost 2 bases, J lost 4 bases, and 8 bases stayed unmatched. CDR1 and CDR2 from the germline V gene are SGHAT and FQNNGV. CDR3 sequence reads: CASSLSRRGTNQPQHF. The CDR3 nucleotides are TGTGCCAGCAGCTTAAGTCGCAGGGGGACGAATCAGCCCCAGCATTTT.

V usage is TRBV19 and J usage is TRBJ2-5; 10 bases are a match to TRBD2. Germline V gene lookup returns CDR1 LNHDA and CDR2 SQIVND (reference sequence). V lost 6 bases, J lost 1 base, and 5 bases stayed unmatched. This CDR3 contains 15 residues. The CDR3 loop reads CASSPGLAFQETQYF. The CDR3 coding sequence is TGTGCCAGTAGCCCGGGACTAGCGTTCCAAGAGACCCAGTACTTC.

This clone was found a few times. The chain has TRBV18 and TRBJ1-4; unclear D gene. CDR3 length equals 13 residues. Germline V gene lookup returns CDR1 KGHSH and CDR2 LQKENI. V was clipped by 2 bases and J by 6 bases, with 7 bases between them. The CDR3 bases are TGTGCCAGCTCACCAGATCAGGATGAAAAACTGTTTTTT. This codes for CASSPDQDEKLFF.

The chain employs TRBV6-1 and TRBJ2-5; perhaps TRBD1 as D (6 bases). With 5 bases removed from V and 7 bases from J, the gap between germline ends came to 14 bases. CDR1 is MNHNS and CDR2 is SASEGT in the germline V gene. This CDR3 spans 13 amino acids. CDR3 sequence reads: CASSIDRRGTQYF. DNA of the CDR3: TGTGCCAGCAGTATTGACAGGCGAGGGACCCAGTACTTC.

The chain is built from TRBV4-3 and TRBJ1-4; 9 positions agree with TRBD1. The CDR3 is 15 residues long. Germline loops: CDR1 LGHNA, CDR2 YSLEER. V gave up 3 bases and J gave up 7 bases; unmatched junction bases: 6. This CDR3 reads CASSQLTGGFEKLFF. The DNA of the CDR3 is TGCGCCAGCAGCCAGCTTACAGGGGGCTTTGAAAAACTGTTTTTT.

The chain is built from TRBV7-3 and TRBJ2-2; D perhaps matches TRBD2 (5 bases). Germline CDR1 and CDR2: SGHTA and FQGTGA. This CDR3 is 14 amino acids long. Trimming shortened V by 2 bases and J by 3 bases, and 7 bases separated the two germline ends. In DNA form, the CDR3 reads TGTGCCAGCAGCTTAGTCGGGGACACCGGGGAGCTGTTTTTT. It codes for CASSLVGDTGELFF.

The genes are TRBV27 and TRBJ1-2; the match to TRBD1 covers 8 bases. This CDR3 spans 15 amino acids. The ends lost 1 base at V and 5 bases at J; junction bases unmatched: 6. Germline V lookup: CDR1 MNHEY, CDR2 SMNVEV (reference sequence). The CDR3 here is CASSLFPGGGYGYTF. CDR3 nucleotides: TGTGCCAGCAGTTTATTTCCAGGGGGCGGGTATGGCTACACCTTC.

This clone was observed once. The V gene is TRBV28, the J gene TRBJ1-4; 11 nucleotides match TRBD1. Germline assignment: CDR1 MDHEN and CDR2 SYDVKM. This CDR3 region has 16 residues. V lost 2 bases to trimming and J lost 8 bases; unmatched junction nucleotides: 7. Here the CDR3 reads CASSLPGTGGREKLFF. The CDR3 nucleotides read TGTGCCAGCAGTTTACCCGGGACAGGGGGTCGCGAAAAACTGTTTTTT. The whole variable domain, filled in from reference TRBV28 and TRBJ1-4, reads DVKVTQSSRYLVKRTGEKVFLECVQDMDHENMFWYRQDPGLGLRLIYFSYDVKMKEKGDIPEGYSVSREKKERFSLILESASTNQTSMYLCASSLPGTGGREKLFFGSGTQLSVL.

The rearrangement joins TRBV10-1 to TRBJ2-1; TRBD2 matches at 10 bases. The CDR3 is 14 amino acids. CDR1 and CDR2 from the germline V gene are WNHNN and SYGVQD (reference sequence). The V and J ends lost 0 bases and 15 bases, in that order; junction bases with no gene match: 8. CDR3 sequence: CASSESASGGAMFF. CDR3 coding DNA: TGCGCCAGCAGTGAGTCGGCAAGCGGGGGGGCCATGTTCTTC.

The rearrangement uses TRBV4-1 and TRBJ2-7; 11 nucleotides match TRBD1. Germline V gene lookup returns CDR1 MGHRA and CDR2 YSYEKL. The V segment lost 6 bases and the J segment 4 bases; nucleotides outside the gene matches: 5. The CDR3 extends over 14 amino acids. CDR3: CASRPRDRGYEQYF. CDR3 in DNA: TGCGCCAGCAGGCCGCGGGACAGGGGGTACGAGCAGTACTTC.

This clone was observed a few times. The chain links TRBV29-1 to TRBJ1-2, with D perhaps TRBD1 (6 bases). Trimming cost V 1 base and J 0 bases, with 15 bases left between them. Germline loops: CDR1 SQVTM, CDR2 ANQGSEA. The CDR3 extends over 16 amino acids. The CDR3 DNA reads as TGCAGCGTTGAAGGAGGGGGGGCCCTTACTAACTATGGCTACACCTTC. It yields the protein CSVEGGGALTNYGYTF.

The rearrangement links TRBV4-3 to TRBJ1-2; D remains ambiguous. The CDR3 extends over 14 amino acids. V was cut by 0 bases and J by 5 bases, with 10 bases left in between. CDR1 and CDR2 from the germline V gene are LGHNA and YSLEER. This chain's CDR3 is CASSQDMWPYGYTF. The DNA of the CDR3 is TGCGCCAGCAGCCAAGACATGTGGCCTTATGGCTACACCTTC.

The J gene is TRBJ2-5, the V gene TRBV13; 9 nucleotides agree with TRBD2. Germline-derived CDR1 and CDR2 are PRHDT and FYEKMQ (reference sequence). The CDR3 covers 17 residues. V shed 1 base and J 4 bases; nucleotides not matched to a gene: 10. CDR3 bases: TGTGCCAGCAGCTTAGTGGGGCTAGCGGGGATAGGAGAGACCCAGTACTTC. It is translated as CASSLVGLAGIGETQYF.

The table lists this clone with a count of one. V and J are TRBV19 and TRBJ1-2; the D gene is possibly TRBD1 (5 bases). Trimming removed 4 bases from V and 8 bases from J, with 11 bases in between. CDR1 and CDR2 (germline): LNHDA, SQIVND (reference sequence). This CDR3 is built from 12 residues. CDR3 residues: CASSRGANGYTF. The DNA for the CDR3 is TGTGCCAGTAGTAGGGGCGCGAACGGCTACACCTTC.

This clone was seen only a few times. The J gene is TRBJ2-3, the V gene TRBV4-1; tentatively, D is TRBD2 (5 bases). This CDR3 is 16 amino acids long. V was trimmed by 3 bases and J by 0 bases, leaving 13 bases between them. Germline assignment: CDR1 MGHRA and CDR2 YSYEKL. Written as DNA, the CDR3 is TGCGCCAGCAGCCATTGGAAGGGAGAAAGCACAGATACGCAGTATTTT. This sequence encodes CASSHWKGESTDTQYF.

The chain has TRBV5-1 and TRBJ1-6, with TRBD1 identical over 10 bases. The CDR3 has 15 amino acids. The germline gives CDR1 SGHRS, CDR2 YFSETQ. J was trimmed by 10 bases and V by 0 bases; bases with no gene match: 4. DNA for the CDR3: TGCGCCAGCAGCTTGGAGACAGGGGGCGGATCACCCCTCCACTTT. It is translated as CASSLETGGGSPLHF.

V usage is TRBV6-1 and J usage is TRBJ2-7; TRBD2 matches 7 bases. This CDR3 is 16 amino acids long. The ends lost 0 bases at V and 3 bases at J; junction bases unmatched: 8. CDR1 is MNHNS and CDR2 is SASEGT in the germline V gene. The CDR3 DNA reads TGTGCCAGCAGTGAAGCGCTTGGGGGGGGGAACTACGAGCAGTACTTC. This sequence encodes CASSEALGGGNYEQYF.

J is TRBJ2-1 and V is TRBV4-1; 7 bases are shared with TRBD1. The CDR3 covers 16 residues. Germline V lookup: CDR1 MGHRA, CDR2 YSYEKL. With V trimmed by 4 bases and J by 3 bases, 9 bases remained unmatched. The chain's CDR3 is CASSRETGTYYNEQFF. The CDR3 region has the DNA TGCGCCAGCAGCCGGGAGACAGGGACCTACTACAATGAGCAGTTCTTC.

J is TRBJ1-4 and V is TRBV7-9, with 8 positions matching TRBD1. After removal of 1 base from V and 4 bases from J, the junction contained 2 bases not matched to a gene. CDR3 length: 15 residues. Germline CDR1 and CDR2: SEHNR and FQNEAQ (reference sequence). CDR3 sequence: CASSLGDRGNEKLFF. The CDR3 coding sequence is TGTGCCAGCAGCTTAGGAGACAGGGGTAATGAAAAACTGTTTTTT.

This clone occurred a few times. V gene TRBV6-1 combines with J gene TRBJ1-3; weak D call: TRBD1 (6 bases). This CDR3 is built from 16 residues. From germline, CDR1 is MNHNS and CDR2 SASEGT. V gave up 1 base and J gave up 4 bases, with 14 bases separating them. This chain's CDR3 is CASSEDRDLFGNTIYF. CDR3 sequence (DNA): TGTGCCAGCAGTGAAGACAGGGACCTCTTCGGAAACACCATATATTTT.

This chain links TRBV5-1 with TRBJ1-2; tentatively, D is TRBD1 (5 bases). The V end lost 0 bases, the J end lost 2 bases, and 8 bases lay between the germline ends. Germline-derived CDR1 and CDR2 are SGHRS and YFSETQ. This CDR3 spans 14 amino acids. The CDR3: CASSLGGENYGYTF. In nucleotides, the CDR3 is TGCGCCAGCAGCTTGGGGGGGGAAAACTATGGCTACACCTTC.

DNA of the CDR3: TGTGCCAGCACCTCGGGACATACCTCTGGGGCCAACGTCCTGACTTTC. Translated: CASTSGHTSGANVLTF. J is TRBJ2-6 and V is TRBV11-1, with D perhaps TRBD1 (6 bases). The CDR3 spans 16 residues. The germline CDR1 and CDR2 sequences are SGHAT and FQDESV (reference sequence). V lost 7 bases, J lost 0 bases, and 13 bases lay in between.

This clone has a single count. This rearrangement joins TRBV19 to TRBJ1-1; the D gene is possibly TRBD1 (6 bases). Germline V gene lookup returns CDR1 LNHDA and CDR2 SQIVND (reference sequence). V lost 8 bases and J 0 bases, leaving 7 bases between the germline ends. This CDR3 contains 12 residues. The CDR3 sequence: CASGQMNTEAFF. The CDR3, as DNA: TGTGCCAGTGGACAGATGAACACTGAAGCTTTCTTT.

V gene TRBV5-4 combines with J gene TRBJ1-6; D possibly corresponds to TRBD1 (5 bases). The CDR3 spans 14 residues. Trimming took off 4 bases at V and 6 bases at J, with 11 bases between the two ends. Germline CDR1 reads SGHNT; CDR2 reads YYREEE (reference sequence). In DNA, the CDR3 is TGTGCCAGCAGCCAAGTGGGGGGTAATTCACCCCTCCACTTT. It specifies CASSQVGGNSPLHF.